The entry below gives a single TCR beta chain sequence along with its context. In its sample, this clonotype was seen many times. It lacks a known antigen. One base away there is no much larger clone; base qualities are not given. The data originate from a study of regulatory T cells in long-lasting Graves disease (dated by TCRdb to the early 2020s). Looking at the study overall: Patients with newly diagnosed Graves' disease had been on antithyroid drugs for under 3 months. A total of around 35 samples underwent TCR sequencing, from about 13 patients with persistent Graves' disease and approximately 20 patients with newly diagnosed Graves' disease. The study was conducted in China and was registered as a clinical trial. Patients with persistent Graves' disease were compared with patients with newly diagnosed Graves' disease using TCR sequencing and RNA sequencing of peripheral blood. What the research found in general, with its limitations: The study examined only peripheral blood because the primary lesion, thyroid tissue, could not be accessed. Sequencing and analysis were limited to the TCR beta chain. Persistent disease showed preferential use of TRBV28, TRBJ1-2 and TRBJ2-5, whereas newly diagnosed disease favored TRBV20-1 and TRBJ2-1. More public clonotypes were shared among persistent patients (roughly 2,900) than among newly diagnosed patients (966). Compared with newly diagnosed patients, persistent Graves' disease patients had lower TCR Shannon entropy and fewer highly expanded clones, which suggests clonal expansion. The authors acknowledged the small sample size as a limitation that may reduce accuracy.

Libraries were prepared through multiplex PCR. Sequenced using an Illumina HiSeq 4000. To build TCR beta libraries, CDR3 regions were amplified by Arm-PCR using iRepertoire HTBI primers. PCR products were gel purified before sequencing. The paper's data handling went like this. Gene usage analysis of CDR3 amino acid clonotypes relied on the roughly 60 TRBV and 13 to 15 TRBJ segments identified across samples. COPE and FqMerger were used to merge the filtered high-quality paired reads into contigs. BLAST was used to align contigs to IMGT TRBV, TRBD and TRBJ reference genes, and CDR3 was defined according to IMGT. Clonotypes above 0.1% frequency were classified as highly expanded clones. Shannon entropy served as the measure of repertoire diversity, while the Gini coefficient captured V-J evenness. A clonotype was considered public if more than one individual shared it. The public reads were quality trimmed at Q25 with fastp and then assembled into clones with MiXCR by TCRdb, keeping productive beta chains. Rows matching on CDR3 protein sequence are summarized as one entry with the most common DNA and genes. TCRdb, rather than the study authors, made the V and J calls. The sample data list around 250,000 distinct CDR3 sequences, and around 20% of these were observed just once. The top ten clones comprise roughly 14% of the sample.

The time point label for this specimen denotes: newly diagnosed GD, antithyroid drugs for less than 3 months. For both TCR sequencing and RNA sequencing, RNA was extracted from PBMCs using TRIzol. The diagnosis of Graves' disease followed American Thyroid Association guidelines. Patients for the study were recruited at an endocrinology department in Xi'an, China. Each patient gave 7.5 to 10 milliliters of peripheral blood, collected in an EDTA anticoagulant tube. Ficoll Paque Plus density gradient separation was used to isolate PBMCs, and no additional T cell sorting was done. An Agilent 2100 Bioanalyzer and agarose gel were used to check RNA quality, while a NanoDrop 2000 measured RNA concentration. V is cut by 2 bases and J by 0 bases, and the space between the germline ends is 8 bases. Spanning cysteine to phenylalanine, the CDR3 consists of 14 amino acids. Of all the DNA, just the CDR3 is kept, 42 bases in frame from base 1.

The rearrangement joined TRBV12-3 or TRBV12-4 to TRBJ2-7; TRBD1 is perhaps the D gene, given 5 matching bases. Specimen: peripheral blood mononuclear cells (PBMCs), collected at new diagnosis, from a patient treated with antithyroid drugs. The receptor was isolated from a female donor with Graves disease. The nucleotide sequence reads TGTGCCAGCAGTTTAAGTAGGGGCTCCTACGAGCAGTACTTC. Translated, this is CASSLSRGSYEQYF.